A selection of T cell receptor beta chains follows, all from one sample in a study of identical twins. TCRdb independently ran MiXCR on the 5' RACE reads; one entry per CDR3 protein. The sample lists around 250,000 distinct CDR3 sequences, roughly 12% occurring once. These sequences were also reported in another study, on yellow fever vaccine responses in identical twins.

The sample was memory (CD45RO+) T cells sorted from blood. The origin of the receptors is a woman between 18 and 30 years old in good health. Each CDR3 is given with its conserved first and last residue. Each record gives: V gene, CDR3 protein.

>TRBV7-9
CASSSRAGTGITGELFF
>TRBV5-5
CASSLLGGSNQPQHF
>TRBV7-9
CASSRFRGELQETQYF
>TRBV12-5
CASGSDSNYGYTF
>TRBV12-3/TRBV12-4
CASLMGGAPRSGNTIYF
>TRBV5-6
CASRGRGLWTGELFF
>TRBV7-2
CASSLGQGRGTDTQYF
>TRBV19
CASNRAGYNQPQHF
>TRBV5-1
CASSLDGTSGANVLTF
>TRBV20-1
CSGEGGLADEQFF
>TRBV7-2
CASSDLDNEKLFF
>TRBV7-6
CASSNRGKGTQYF
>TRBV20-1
CSARELAGREQYF
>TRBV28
CASRGMGLAGASETQYF
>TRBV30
CAWSVGSVEQYF
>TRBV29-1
CSVGGTGTENTIYF
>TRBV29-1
CSAMTGTAYEQYF
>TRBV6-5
CEAGGRGETQYF
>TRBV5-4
CASSLTQGADTQYF
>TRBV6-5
CASSGPKETQYF
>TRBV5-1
CASSLAGGSEETQYF
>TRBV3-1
CASSPRQGGKETQYF
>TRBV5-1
CASSPRTSGGTSYEQYF
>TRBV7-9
CASSPRAGGNEQFF
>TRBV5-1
CASSLAGQGSLETQYF
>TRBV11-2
CASSLGTRVEQFF
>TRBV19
CASSSQQGGEQYF